This TCR beta chain emerged from a study of graft-versus-host responses after intestinal transplantation. Sequencing used immunoSEQ multiplex PCR; TCRdb keeps in-frame clones, though not all of them. The sample contains about 35,000 clones, around 95% of which appear only once. On this clone itself: Other DNA sequences from this sample encode an identical CDR3 as well.

This sequence originates from a human patient who received an intestinal transplant, so some T cells may come from the graft donor. Here the sequenced sample was PBMCs, taken 16 days after intestinal transplant.

The CDR3 DNA sequence: TGTGCCAGCAGCTTGGGGCCTTCAAGCAATCAGCCCCAGCATTTT. This sequence encodes CASSLGPSSNQPQHF. This sequence joins TRBV11-2 and TRBJ1-5; perhaps TRBD1 as D (5 bases). CDR3 length equals 15 residues. Germline values: CDR1 SGHAT, CDR2 FQNNGV. V shed 3 bases and J shed 1 base, with 10 bases lying between them.